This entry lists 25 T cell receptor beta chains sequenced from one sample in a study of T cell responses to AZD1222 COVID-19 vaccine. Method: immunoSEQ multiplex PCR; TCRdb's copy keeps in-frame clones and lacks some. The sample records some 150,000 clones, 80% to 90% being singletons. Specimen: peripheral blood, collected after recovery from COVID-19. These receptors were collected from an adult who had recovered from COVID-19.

This CDR3 is CASTPGRDNTEAFF. CDR3 sequence (DNA): TGTGCCAGCACCCCGGGCAGAGATAACACTGAAGCTTTCTTT. This rearrangement joins TRBV7-8 to TRBJ1-1, with no clear D. Germline lookup yields CDR1 SGHVS and CDR2 FQNEAQ. V lost 7 bases, J lost 2 bases, and 14 bases lay in between. The CDR3 is made up of 14 amino acids.

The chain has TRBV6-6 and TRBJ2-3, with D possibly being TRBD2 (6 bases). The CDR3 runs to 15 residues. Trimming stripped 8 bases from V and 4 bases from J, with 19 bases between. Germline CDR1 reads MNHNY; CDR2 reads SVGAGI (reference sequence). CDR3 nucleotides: TGTGCCAGCGGCTCGGGGGTCGGAGGGGCAGATACGCAGTATTTT. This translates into CASGSGVGGADTQYF.

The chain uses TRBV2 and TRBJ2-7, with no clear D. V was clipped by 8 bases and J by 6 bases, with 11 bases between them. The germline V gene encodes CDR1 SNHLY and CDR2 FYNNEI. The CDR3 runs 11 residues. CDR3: CASCRSGEQYF. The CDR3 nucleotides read TGTGCCAGCTGCCGCAGTGGCGAGCAGTACTTC. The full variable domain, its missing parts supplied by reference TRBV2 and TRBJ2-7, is EPEVTQTPSHQVTQMGQEVILRCVPISNHLYFYWYRQILGQKVEFLVSFYNNEISEKSEIFDDQFSVERPDGSNFTLKIRSTKLEDSAMYFCASCRSGEQYFGPGTRLTVT.

The CDR3 bases are TGTGCCAGCCAGGGGGAGGGCGGTTTTAACTATGGCTACACCTTC. Its protein is CASQGEGGFNYGYTF. V is TRBV5-4 and J is TRBJ1-2; TRBD1 agrees at 7 bases. Per the germline V gene, CDR1 is SGHNT and CDR2 is YYREEE (reference sequence). The V and J ends lost 7 bases and 1 base, in that order; junction bases with no gene match: 10. The CDR3 runs 15 residues.

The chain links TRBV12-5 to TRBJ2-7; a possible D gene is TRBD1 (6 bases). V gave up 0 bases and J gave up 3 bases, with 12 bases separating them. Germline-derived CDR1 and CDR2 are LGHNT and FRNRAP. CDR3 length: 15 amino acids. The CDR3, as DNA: TGTGCTAGTGGTTTGGTAGGAACAGGGATCTACGAGCAGTACTTC. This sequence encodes CASGLVGTGIYEQYF.

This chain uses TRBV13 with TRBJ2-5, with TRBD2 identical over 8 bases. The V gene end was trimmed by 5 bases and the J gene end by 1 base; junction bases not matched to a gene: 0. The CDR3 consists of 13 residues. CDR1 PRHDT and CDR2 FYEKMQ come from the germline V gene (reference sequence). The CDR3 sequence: CASSGTSQETQYF. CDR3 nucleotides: TGTGCCAGCAGCGGGACTAGCCAAGAGACCCAGTACTTC.

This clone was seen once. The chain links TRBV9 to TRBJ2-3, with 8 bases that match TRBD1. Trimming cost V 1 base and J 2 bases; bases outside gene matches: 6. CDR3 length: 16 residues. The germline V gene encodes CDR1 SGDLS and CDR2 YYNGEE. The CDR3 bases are TGTGCCAGCAGCGTACTACAGGGGGGTCCCACAGATACGCAGTATTTT. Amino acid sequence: CASSVLQGGPTDTQYF.

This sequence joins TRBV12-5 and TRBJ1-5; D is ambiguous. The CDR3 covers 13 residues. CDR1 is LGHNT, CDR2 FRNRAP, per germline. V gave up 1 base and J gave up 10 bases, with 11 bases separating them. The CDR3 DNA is TGTGCTAGTGGTTTGGGGACCCGGGAACCCCAGCATTTT. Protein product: CASGLGTREPQHF.

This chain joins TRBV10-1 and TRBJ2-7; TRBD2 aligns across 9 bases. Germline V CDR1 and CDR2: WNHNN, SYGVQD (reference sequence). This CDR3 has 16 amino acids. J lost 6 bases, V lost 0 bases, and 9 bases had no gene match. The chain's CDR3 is CASSESTRGSGSEQYF. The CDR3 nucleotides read TGCGCCAGCAGTGAGTCGACTCGGGGTAGCGGGAGCGAGCAGTACTTC.

In DNA form, the CDR3 reads TGTGCCAGCTCACCTTGGGGTCAAGCGGGAGGGAATGAGCAGTTCTTC. It is translated as CASSPWGQAGGNEQFF. This chain uses TRBV18 with TRBJ2-1; TRBD2 agrees at 10 bases. The germline gives CDR1 KGHSH, CDR2 LQKENI. Trimming cost V 3 bases and J 7 bases; bases outside gene matches: 9. This CDR3 region has 16 residues.

The CDR3 sequence is CASSLRQTNTGELFF. CDR3 bases: TGTGCCAGCAGCTTACGGCAGACGAACACCGGGGAGCTGTTTTTT. The chain links TRBV7-9 to TRBJ2-2; D is ambiguous. Germline CDR1 is SEHNR and CDR2 is FQNEAQ (reference sequence). The V end lost 2 bases, the J end lost 0 bases, and 7 bases lay between the germline ends. The CDR3 runs 15 residues.

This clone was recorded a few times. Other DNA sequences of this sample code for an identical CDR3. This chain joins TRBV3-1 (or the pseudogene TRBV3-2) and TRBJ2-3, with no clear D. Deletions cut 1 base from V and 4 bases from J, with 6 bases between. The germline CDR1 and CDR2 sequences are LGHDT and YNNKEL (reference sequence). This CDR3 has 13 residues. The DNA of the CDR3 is TGTGCCAGCAGCCAAGGGTTGGCAGATACGCAGTATTTT. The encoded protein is CASSQGLADTQYF.

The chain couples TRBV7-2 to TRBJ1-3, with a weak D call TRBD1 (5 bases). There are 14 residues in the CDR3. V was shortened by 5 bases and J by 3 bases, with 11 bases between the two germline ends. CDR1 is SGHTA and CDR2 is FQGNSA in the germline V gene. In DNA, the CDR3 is TGTGCCAGCAGCATCCGGGGGGGTGGAAACACCATATATTTT. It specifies CASSIRGGGNTIYF.

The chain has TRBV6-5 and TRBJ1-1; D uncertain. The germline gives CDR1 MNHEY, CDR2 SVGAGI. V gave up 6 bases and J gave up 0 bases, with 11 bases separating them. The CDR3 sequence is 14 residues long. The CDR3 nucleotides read TGTGCCAGCAGGTATTCCGACCTGAACACTGAAGCTTTCTTT. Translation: CASRYSDLNTEAFF.

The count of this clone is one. CDR3 sequence (DNA): TGTGCCAGCAGTTTAAAATGGGGCGGGACCGGGGAGCTGTTTTTT. Amino acids: CASSLKWGGTGELFF. The rearrangement uses TRBV28 and TRBJ2-2; D tentatively reads TRBD1 or TRBD2 (5 bases each). The CDR3 extends over 15 amino acids. Per the germline V gene, CDR1 is MDHEN and CDR2 is SYDVKM. V was trimmed by 2 bases and J by 5 bases, leaving 12 bases between them.

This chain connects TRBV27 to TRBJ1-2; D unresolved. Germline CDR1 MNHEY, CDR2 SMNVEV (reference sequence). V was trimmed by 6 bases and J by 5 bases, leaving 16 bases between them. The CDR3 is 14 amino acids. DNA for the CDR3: TGTGCCAGCAGGCGGCCCCTGACCGAATATGGCTACACCTTC. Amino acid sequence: CASRRPLTEYGYTF.

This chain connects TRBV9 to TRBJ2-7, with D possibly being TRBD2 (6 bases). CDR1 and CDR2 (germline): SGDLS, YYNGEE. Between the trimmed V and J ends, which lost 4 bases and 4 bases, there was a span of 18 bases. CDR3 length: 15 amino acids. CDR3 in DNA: TGTGCCAGCAGCCCCCGTGGGGCGGGACTTTACGAGCAGTACTTC. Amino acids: CASSPRGAGLYEQYF.

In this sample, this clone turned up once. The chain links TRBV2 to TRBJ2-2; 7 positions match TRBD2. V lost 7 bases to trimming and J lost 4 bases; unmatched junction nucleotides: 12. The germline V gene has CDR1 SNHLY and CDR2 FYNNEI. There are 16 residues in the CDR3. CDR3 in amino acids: CASTTYGGGGTGELFF. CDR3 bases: TGTGCCAGCACTACCTACGGCGGGGGAGGCACCGGGGAGCTGTTTTTT.

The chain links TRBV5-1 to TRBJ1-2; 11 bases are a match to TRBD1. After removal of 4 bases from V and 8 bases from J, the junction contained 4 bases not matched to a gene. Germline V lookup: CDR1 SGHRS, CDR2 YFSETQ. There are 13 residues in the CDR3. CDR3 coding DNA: TGCGCCAGCAGCGATGGGACAGGGGGAGGCTACACCTTC. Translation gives CASSDGTGGGYTF.

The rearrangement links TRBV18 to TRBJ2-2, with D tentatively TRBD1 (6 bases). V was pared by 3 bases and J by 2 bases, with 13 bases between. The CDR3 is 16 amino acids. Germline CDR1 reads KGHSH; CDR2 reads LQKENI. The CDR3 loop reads CASSPLDSTNTGELFF. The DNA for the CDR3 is TGTGCCAGCTCACCTCTGGACAGTACCAACACCGGGGAGCTGTTTTTT.

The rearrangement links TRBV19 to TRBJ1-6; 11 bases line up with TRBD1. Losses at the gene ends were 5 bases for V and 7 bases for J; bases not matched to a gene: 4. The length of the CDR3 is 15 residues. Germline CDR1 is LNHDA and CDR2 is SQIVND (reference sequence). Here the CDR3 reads CASSGQGAGNSPLHF. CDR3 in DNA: TGTGCCAGTAGTGGACAGGGGGCCGGGAATTCACCCCTCCACTTT. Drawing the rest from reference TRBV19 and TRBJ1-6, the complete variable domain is DGGITQSPKYLFRKEGQNVTLSCEQNLNHDAMYWYRQDPGQGLRLIYYSQIVNDFQKGDIAEGYSVSREKKESFPLTVTSAQKNPTAFYLCASSGQGAGNSPLHFGNGTRLTVT.

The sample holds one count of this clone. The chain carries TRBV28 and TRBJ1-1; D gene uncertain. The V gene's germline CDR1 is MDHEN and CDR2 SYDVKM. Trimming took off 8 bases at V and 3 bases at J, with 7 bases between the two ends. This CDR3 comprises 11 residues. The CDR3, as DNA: TGTGCCAGCTTTGGGTACACTGAAGCTTTCTTT. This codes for CASFGYTEAFF.

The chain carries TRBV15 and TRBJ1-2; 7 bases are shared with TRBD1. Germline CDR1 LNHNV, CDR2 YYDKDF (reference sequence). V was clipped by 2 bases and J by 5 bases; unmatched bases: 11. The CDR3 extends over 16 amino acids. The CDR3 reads CATSRSGVTGAYGYTF. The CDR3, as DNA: TGTGCCACCAGCAGATCGGGGGTTACAGGGGCGTATGGCTACACCTTC.

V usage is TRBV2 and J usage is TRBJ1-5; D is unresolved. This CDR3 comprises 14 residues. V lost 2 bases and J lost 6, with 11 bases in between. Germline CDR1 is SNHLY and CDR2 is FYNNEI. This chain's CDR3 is CASSEQMRSQPQHF. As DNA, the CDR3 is TGTGCCAGCAGTGAACAGATGAGGTCTCAGCCCCAGCATTTT.

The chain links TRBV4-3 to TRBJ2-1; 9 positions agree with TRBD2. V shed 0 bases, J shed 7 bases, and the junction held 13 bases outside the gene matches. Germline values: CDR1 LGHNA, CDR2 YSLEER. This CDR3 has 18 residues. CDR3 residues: CASSQDPLVGTSLNEQFF. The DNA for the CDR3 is TGCGCCAGCAGCCAAGATCCCCTTGTTGGGACTAGCCTTAATGAGCAGTTCTTC.